The 24 T cell receptor beta chains in this list originate from one sample, sequenced in a study of cytomegalovirus exposure and HLA in healthy donors. PCR primers comprised 60 Vbeta and 13 Jbeta primers. Libraries were prepared by immunoSEQ multiplex PCR; TCRdb keeps only in-frame clonotypes and omits some of them. The table lists roughly 90,000 clones, about three quarters of them singletons. Sequenced sample: PBMCs. Source of these receptors: a woman aged 40 to 50 in good health and CMV-seropositive.

In this sample, this clone turned up once. The J gene is TRBJ2-1, the V gene TRBV6-4, with 7 positions matching TRBD1. The CDR3 totals 16 residues. From germline, CDR1 is MRHNA and CDR2 SNTAGT. Trimming cost V 2 bases and J 3 bases; bases outside gene matches: 7. CDR3 residues: CASSDARGGHYNEQFF. The CDR3 DNA follows: TGTGCCAGCAGTGACGCTCGAGGGGGCCACTACAATGAGCAGTTCTTC.

The V and J genes are TRBV28 and TRBJ2-1; D call uncertain. The germline V gene has CDR1 MDHEN and CDR2 SYDVKM. V dropped 6 bases and J dropped 9 bases, with 15 bases sitting between them. The length of the CDR3 is 13 residues. In DNA form, the CDR3 reads TGTGCCAGCAGACCCATAGACCGGGTTGAGCAGTTCTTC. It is translated as CASRPIDRVEQFF. The full variable domain, rest sourced from reference TRBV28 and TRBJ2-1, is DVKVTQSSRYLVKRTGEKVFLECVQDMDHENMFWYRQDPGLGLRLIYFSYDVKMKEKGDIPEGYSVSREKKERFSLILESASTNQTSMYLCASRPIDRVEQFFGPGTRLTVL.

Regarding this clone: Germline and junction disagree at one end, which may indicate a read error. The J gene is TRBJ2-7, the V gene TRBV7-3, with no clear D. Germline lookup yields CDR1 SGHTA and CDR2 FQGTGA. CDR3 length: 13 amino acids. The CDR3 reads CASSLTLSYEQYF. CDR3 DNA: TGTGCCAGCAGTTTAACACTCTCCTACGAGCAGTACTTC.

CDR3 DNA: TGTGCCAGCAGTTTTTCAGGGGGTCCTTCCTACGAGCAGTACTTC. Encoded protein: CASSFSGGPSYEQYF. The rearrangement uses TRBV27 and TRBJ2-7, with 7 bases lining up with TRBD1. V shed 3 bases and J 1 base; nucleotides not matched to a gene: 6. This CDR3 has 15 residues. Per germline, CDR1 MNHEY and CDR2 SMNVEV (reference sequence).

A word on this clone: A much larger clone lies one base from this, so it may be a read error. The rearrangement uses TRBV7-9 and TRBJ2-5; TRBD2 matches 7 bases. Judging by the DNA end, TRBJ2-7 fits better; the J call may be wrong. This CDR3 region has 14 residues. Germline V gene data show CDR1 as SEHNR and CDR2 as FQNEAQ (reference sequence). The chain's CDR3 is CAGSEAGRPYEQYF. CDR3 DNA: TGTGCCGGCAGCGAAGCGGGGAGGCCCTACGAGCAGTACTTC.

V gene TRBV12-5 combines with J gene TRBJ2-1; 7 nucleotides match TRBD1. CDR1 and CDR2 from the germline V gene are LGHNT and FRNRAP. The J segment lost 10 bases and the V segment lost 6 bases, leaving 12 bases of the junction unmatched. CDR3 length: 14 amino acids. CDR3 loop: CASGPPDRSREQFF. The CDR3, as DNA: TGTGCTAGTGGCCCCCCGGACAGGTCCAGAGAGCAGTTCTTC.

This rearrangement joins TRBV5-8 to TRBJ1-1, with D unclear. The V gene lost 0 bases and the J gene lost 1 base, with 7 bases spanning the gap. The V gene's germline CDR1 is SGHTS and CDR2 YDEGEE. The CDR3 spans 14 residues. CDR3 residues: CASSLEWRNTEAFF. The CDR3 bases are TGTGCCAGCAGCTTGGAGTGGAGGAACACTGAAGCTTTCTTT.

V and J are TRBV6-6 and TRBJ1-6; 10 bases line up with TRBD1. Trimming cost V 0 bases and J 7 bases; bases outside gene matches: 3. This CDR3 contains 16 residues. Germline values: CDR1 MNHNY, CDR2 SVGAGI (reference sequence). The CDR3 sequence is CASSYSMGQGNSPLHF. In DNA, the CDR3 is TGTGCCAGCAGTTACTCGATGGGACAGGGGAATTCACCCCTCCACTTT.

This sequence joins TRBV5-1 and TRBJ1-3, with 7 nucleotides matching TRBD1. Per the germline V gene, CDR1 is SGHRS and CDR2 is YFSETQ. This CDR3 spans 16 amino acids. The trim removed 3 bases at V and 4 bases at J, leaving 10 bases unmatched. Here the CDR3 DNA reads TGCGCCAGCAGCTGTCTTCTAGGGACAGACGGAAACACCATATATTTT. It is translated as CASSCLLGTDGNTIYF.

The V gene is TRBV5-1, the J gene TRBJ2-4; 8 bases are shared with TRBD1. This CDR3 is built from 17 residues. The germline gives CDR1 SGHRS, CDR2 YFSETQ. With V trimmed by 0 bases and J by 2 bases, 7 bases remained unmatched. In DNA form, the CDR3 reads TGCGCCAGCAGCTTGGAGAGGACAGGGTATTCCAAAAACATTCAGTACTTC. It is translated as CASSLERTGYSKNIQYF.

The chain combines TRBV9 with TRBJ2-3, with 8 bases identical to TRBD1. Losses at the gene ends were 3 bases for V and 3 bases for J; bases not matched to a gene: 9. The CDR3 length is 16 residues. CDR1 SGDLS and CDR2 YYNGEE come from the germline V gene. CDR3 amino acids: CASSAIPRQGTDTQYF. CDR3 in DNA: TGTGCCAGCAGCGCAATCCCCCGACAGGGGACAGATACGCAGTATTTT. Full variable domain (remainder filled in from reference TRBV9 and TRBJ2-3): DSGVTQTPKHLITATGQRVTLRCSPRSGDLSVYWYQQSLDQGLQFLIQYYNGEERAKGNILERFSAQQFPDLHSELNLSSLELGDSALYFCASSAIPRQGTDTQYFGPGTRLTVL.

The gene calls are TRBV10-3 and TRBJ1-1, with 8 nucleotides matching TRBD1. This CDR3 is 16 amino acids long. Germline lookup yields CDR1 ENHRY and CDR2 SYGVKD. Trimming took 4 bases from V and 5 from J; bases not matched to a gene: 12. The CDR3 loop is CAISVGTGQGATEAFF. The CDR3 DNA sequence: TGTGCCATCAGTGTGGGGACCGGACAGGGAGCAACTGAAGCTTTCTTT.

As for this clone: One junction end disagrees with the germline gene, perhaps due to a read error. The rearrangement joins TRBV7-9 to TRBJ2-7; 10 nucleotides align to TRBD2. Germline CDR1 SEHNR, CDR2 FQNEAQ (reference sequence). The CDR3 sequence is 16 residues long. The CDR3 coding sequence is TGTTCCAGCAGCGCCGATTCTAGCGGGAGAGACTACGAGCAGTACTTC. Translation: CSSSADSSGRDYEQYF.

The CDR3 here is CASSVLAGRSYNEQFF. Here the CDR3 DNA reads TGTGCCAGCAGCGTCTTAGCGGGGCGCTCCTACAATGAGCAGTTCTTC. This chain joins TRBV9 and TRBJ2-1; TRBD2 aligns across 8 bases. V was clipped by 2 bases and J by 0 bases; unmatched bases: 4. This CDR3 is 16 amino acids long. Per the germline V gene, CDR1 is SGDLS and CDR2 is YYNGEE.

The V call is TRBV29-1, the J call TRBJ2-7; 7 positions agree with TRBD2. Losses at the gene ends were 8 bases for V and 1 base for J; bases not matched to a gene: 5. Germline V CDR1 and CDR2: SQVTM, ANQGSEA. This CDR3 comprises 12 residues. This chain's CDR3 is CSFGLGSYEQYF. In DNA, the CDR3 is TGCAGCTTTGGACTAGGATCCTACGAGCAGTACTTC.

The chain uses TRBV7-9 and TRBJ2-5; unclear D gene. V was clipped by 3 bases and J by 13 bases, with 15 bases between them. Germline CDR1 SEHNR, CDR2 FQNEAQ (reference sequence). The CDR3 has 12 amino acids. Written as DNA, the CDR3 is TGTGCCAGCAGCTTCCAGCCGGGTTCCGTGTACTTC. It encodes CASSFQPGSVYF. The full variable domain, rest sourced from reference TRBV7-9 and TRBJ2-5, is DTGVSQNPRHKITKRGQNVTFRCDPISEHNRLYWYRQTLGQGPEFLTYFQNEAQLEKSRLLSDRFSAERPKGSFSTLEIQRTEQGDSAMYLCASSFQPGSVYFGPGTRLLVL.

V gene TRBV19 combines with J gene TRBJ1-1; D may be TRBD1 (5 bases). This CDR3 is 14 amino acids long. Germline values: CDR1 LNHDA, CDR2 SQIVND (reference sequence). Trimming pared 3 bases from V and 1 base from J, leaving 9 bases between. CDR3 coding DNA: TGTGCCAGTAGTATGGGGCTGGGGAACACTGAAGCTTTCTTT. Translating gives CASSMGLGNTEAFF.

The chain couples TRBV29-1 to TRBJ2-3, with TRBD1 matching 8 bases. Germline CDR1 reads SQVTM; CDR2 reads ANQGSEA. The CDR3 sequence is 14 residues long. The CDR3, as DNA: TGCCTTTGGAGTGAAGGACAGGGACCAGATACGCAGTATTTT. Protein product: CLWSEGQGPDTQYF.

This clone has only a few counts. This sequence joins TRBV7-2 and TRBJ2-1; 7 positions agree with TRBD1. After removal of 2 bases from V and 4 bases from J, the junction contained 5 bases not matched to a gene. The CDR3 spans 15 residues. In germline, CDR1 is SGHTA, CDR2 FQGNSA. The CDR3 protein is CASSLYRTGYNEQFF. The CDR3 nucleotides are TGTGCCAGCAGCTTATACCGGACAGGATACAATGAGCAGTTCTTC.

This clone showed up just once. This chain joins TRBV27 and TRBJ2-7; D is undetermined. V was trimmed by 1 base and J by 3 bases, leaving 16 bases between them. The germline V gene has CDR1 MNHEY and CDR2 SMNVEV (reference sequence). This CDR3 has 16 amino acids. For the CDR3, the DNA is TGTGCCAGCAGTTTATTCCCTGGCAGTCAAATCTACGAGCAGTACTTC. It codes for CASSLFPGSQIYEQYF.

V is TRBV7-2 and J is TRBJ2-7, with TRBD1 identical over 7 bases. Germline V gene sequence: CDR1 SGHTA, CDR2 FQGNSA. V lost 3 bases, J lost 5 bases, and 7 bases stayed unmatched. This CDR3 has 14 amino acids. CDR3 bases: TGTGCCAGCAGCTTTACAGGGGTCCCCAACGAGCAGTACTTC. Its protein is CASSFTGVPNEQYF.

The J gene is TRBJ2-7, the V gene TRBV11-3; 9 nucleotides line up with TRBD1. V dropped 5 bases and J dropped 7; count of bases not matched to a gene: 6. The CDR3 has 13 amino acids. Germline lookup yields CDR1 SGHNT and CDR2 YENEEA. The CDR3 is CASSPGTGREQYF. In nucleotides, the CDR3 is TGTGCCAGCAGCCCGGGGACAGGGAGGGAGCAGTACTTC.

On this clone: This CDR3 is also generated by other DNA sequences in the sample. The genes are TRBV11-3 and TRBJ2-7, with D perhaps matching TRBD1 (6 bases). Per germline, CDR1 SGHNT and CDR2 YENEEA. V was clipped by 3 bases and J by 0 bases, with 15 bases between them. The CDR3 has 16 amino acids. The CDR3 DNA reads TGTGCCAGCAGCTTTGGGGGCGCAGTCCTCTCCTACGAGCAGTACTTC. This translates into CASSFGGAVLSYEQYF.

This clone was counted between two and nine times. The chain joins TRBV6-5 to TRBJ2-1, with D perhaps matching TRBD2 (5 bases). V was pared by 2 bases and J by 5 bases, with 13 bases between. The CDR3 extends over 15 amino acids. Germline V gene data show CDR1 as MNHEY and CDR2 as SVGAGI. CDR3 sequence (DNA): TGTGCCAGCAGTTACGGAGGCGCAACGAACAATGAGCAGTTCTTC. It is translated as CASSYGGATNNEQFF.